One and the same sample provided the 12 T cell receptor beta chains below, sequenced in a study of cytomegalovirus exposure and HLA in healthy donors. Researchers ran the PCR with 60 Vbeta and 13 Jbeta primers. Clones were sequenced by immunoSEQ multiplex PCR, and TCRdb holds only the in-frame ones, with some missing. The sample has about 120,000 clones, 80% seen once. Sequencing was done on a sample of PBMCs. All receptors derive from a female donor in good health and CMV-seropositive.

The chain joins TRBV2 to TRBJ1-1, with D possibly being TRBD1 (6 bases). The length of the CDR3 is 14 residues. The V and J ends lost 6 bases and 2 bases respectively, with 13 bases between them. Germline assignment: CDR1 SNHLY and CDR2 FYNNEI. The CDR3 protein is CASRTGTYNTEAFF. The CDR3 nucleotides read TGTGCCAGCAGGACCGGGACATATAACACTGAAGCTTTCTTT.

V usage is TRBV5-1 and J usage is TRBJ1-2, with 7 bases matching TRBD1. Germline loops: CDR1 SGHRS, CDR2 YFSETQ. The V and J ends lost 4 bases and 5 bases, in that order; junction bases with no gene match: 11. CDR3 length: 15 amino acids. The DNA for the CDR3 is TGCGCCAGCAGCATAAACAGGGGTCCTTCTTATGGCTACACCTTC. It codes for CASSINRGPSYGYTF.

The gene calls are TRBV27 and TRBJ2-6; 9 bases fit TRBD2. V shed 6 bases, J shed 4 bases, and the junction held 13 bases outside the gene matches. Germline-derived CDR1 and CDR2 are MNHEY and SMNVEV (reference sequence). This CDR3 is 18 amino acids long. The CDR3 bases are TGTGCCAGCAGCCCCCAAGCGGGGGGTCCCCCGGGGGCCAACGTCCTGACTTTC. It yields the protein CASSPQAGGPPGANVLTF.

The chain couples TRBV28 to TRBJ1-2; D is possibly TRBD1 (5 bases). CDR1 MDHEN and CDR2 SYDVKM come from the germline V gene. Trimming shortened V by 2 bases and J by 5 bases, and 18 bases separated the two germline ends. The CDR3 has 16 residues. The CDR3 nucleotides are TGTGCCAGCAGTTTAGGTTCTGCCAGGGCTTCATATGGCTACACCTTC. The encoded protein is CASSLGSARASYGYTF.

V gene TRBV4-3 combines with J gene TRBJ2-3; 7 nucleotides line up with TRBD2. The CDR3 is 17 residues long. The J segment lost 0 bases and the V segment lost 1 base, leaving 7 bases of the junction unmatched. The V gene's germline CDR1 is LGHNA and CDR2 YSLEER. CDR3 sequence reads: CASSQVSSGRSTDTQYF. The DNA for the CDR3 is TGCGCCAGCAGCCAAGTGAGTAGCGGGCGCAGCACAGATACGCAGTATTTT.

The chain links TRBV6-5 to TRBJ2-3, with D possibly TRBD2 on 6 matching bases. The CDR3 sequence is 12 residues long. V lost 6 bases, J lost 6 bases, and 10 bases lay in between. The germline CDR1 and CDR2 sequences are MNHEY and SVGAGI. Here the CDR3 reads CASRIGGDTQYF. CDR3 bases: TGTGCCAGCAGAATTGGAGGGGATACGCAGTATTTT.

This chain links TRBV10-3 with TRBJ2-2, with D perhaps TRBD2 (6 bases). The V gene's germline CDR1 is ENHRY and CDR2 SYGVKD. This CDR3 has 19 amino acids. Trimming pared 2 bases from V and 6 bases from J, leaving 25 bases between. The CDR3 DNA reads as TGTGCCATCAGTGAGCTACAGAAGGGGCGGGAATTCTCACCCGGGGAGCTGTTTTTT. Its protein is CAISELQKGREFSPGELFF.

V gene TRBV7-6 combines with J gene TRBJ2-7, with TRBD1 matching over 10 bases. Germline CDR1 and CDR2: SGHVS and FNYEAQ. The trim removed 5 bases at V and 2 bases at J, leaving 3 bases unmatched. This CDR3 region has 14 residues. In DNA, the CDR3 is TGTGCCAGCAGCCCTGGACAGGGGGCCTACGAGCAGTACTTC. This translates into CASSPGQGAYEQYF.

This chain uses TRBV6-1 with TRBJ1-5; TRBD1 aligns across 8 bases. V trimming: 6 bases; J trimming: 3 bases; junction bases outside the gene matches: 7. Germline CDR1 reads MNHNS; CDR2 reads SASEGT. The CDR3 runs 15 residues. CDR3 sequence: CASRGTGVYNQPQHF. In DNA form, the CDR3 reads TGTGCCAGCAGGGGGACAGGAGTTTACAATCAGCCCCAGCATTTT.

J is TRBJ2-3 and V is TRBV6-1, with TRBD2 identical over 8 bases. The CDR3 spans 16 residues. CDR1 is MNHNS, CDR2 SASEGT, per germline. V dropped 1 base and J dropped 6; count of bases not matched to a gene: 9. The CDR3 spells CASSEGRGAPWDTQYF. The CDR3 DNA follows: TGTGCCAGCAGTGAAGGGCGGGGGGCCCCCTGGGATACGCAGTATTTT.

The V call is TRBV4-2, the J call TRBJ1-5, with TRBD1 matching 7 bases. V lost 5 bases to trimming and J lost 7 bases; unmatched junction nucleotides: 5. Looked up from germline, CDR1 is LGHNA and CDR2 is YNFKEQ. This CDR3 region has 13 residues. The CDR3 nucleotides read TGTGCCAGCAGCGACAGGGTAGACCAGCCCCAGCATTTT. Translated: CASSDRVDQPQHF.

The chain links TRBV19 to TRBJ1-5; tentatively, D is TRBD1 (5 bases). The CDR3 covers 16 residues. CDR1 LNHDA and CDR2 SQIVND come from the germline V gene (reference sequence). V was trimmed by 4 bases and J by 5 bases, leaving 18 bases between them. The CDR3 coding sequence is TGTGCCAGTAGTACCGCACTTTGGGGCCGGGATCAGCCCCAGCATTTT. Protein sequence: CASSTALWGRDQPQHF.